This is a list of T cell receptor beta chains from one sample in a study of T cell responses to AZD1222 COVID-19 vaccine. Sequencing used immunoSEQ multiplex PCR; TCRdb keeps in-frame clones, though not all of them. The sample has 110,000 to 150,000 clones, just over 90% seen once. The starting material was peripheral blood, obtained on day 0 of MenACWY control vaccination. These receptors came from an adult in good health. Each CDR3 is given with its conserved first and last residue. D genes are given only for firm matches. Only some rows state a clone size, as once, few, many or a class for expanded clones.

d_call: -; v_call: TRBV10-3; j_call: TRBJ1-2; clone_size: -; cdr3_aa: CAISEGVQPGDYGYTF; cdr3_nt: TGTGCCATCAGTGAAGGAGTACAGCCGGGGGACTATGGCTACACCTTC
d_call: -; v_call: TRBV4-2; j_call: TRBJ2-7; clone_size: -; cdr3_aa: CASSQGQDSYEQYF; cdr3_nt: TGTGCCAGCAGCCAAGGACAGGACTCCTACGAGCAGTACTTC
d_call: -; v_call: TRBV25-1; j_call: TRBJ2-7; clone_size: -; cdr3_aa: CASRKVGLSSSYEQYF; cdr3_nt: TGTGCCAGCAGGAAGGTGGGACTCTCCAGCTCCTACGAGCAGTACTTC
d_call: -; v_call: TRBV4-1; j_call: TRBJ2-2; clone_size: -; cdr3_aa: CASSQGFNTGELFF; cdr3_nt: TGCGCCAGCAGCCAAGGATTTAACACCGGGGAGCTGTTTTTT
d_call: -; v_call: TRBV28; j_call: TRBJ1-1; clone_size: -; cdr3_aa: CASSNPDTEAFF; cdr3_nt: TGTGCCAGCAGTAATCCTGACACTGAAGCTTTCTTT
d_call: -; v_call: TRBV5-6; j_call: TRBJ1-3; clone_size: -; cdr3_aa: CASSLGHYGNTIYF; cdr3_nt: TGTGCCAGCAGCTTGGGGCATTACGGAAACACCATATATTTT
d_call: TRBD2; v_call: TRBV5-5; j_call: TRBJ2-7; clone_size: -; cdr3_aa: CASSLTSGSYEQYF; cdr3_nt: TGTGCCAGCAGCTTGACTAGCGGATCCTACGAGCAGTACTTC
d_call: -; v_call: TRBV24-1; j_call: TRBJ1-1; clone_size: -; cdr3_aa: CATSGAGRTEAFF; cdr3_nt: TGTGCCACCAGTGGTGCGGGTCGCACTGAAGCTTTCTTT
d_call: -; v_call: TRBV6-1; j_call: TRBJ1-2; clone_size: -; cdr3_aa: CASSEGIGPKGYTF; cdr3_nt: TGTGCCAGCAGTGAGGGAATTGGCCCTAAAGGCTACACCTTC
d_call: -; v_call: TRBV5-1; j_call: TRBJ1-2; clone_size: -; cdr3_aa: CASSLEANYGYTF; cdr3_nt: TGCGCCAGCAGCTTGGAGGCAAATTATGGCTACACCTTC
d_call: -; v_call: TRBV2; j_call: TRBJ1-1; clone_size: -; cdr3_aa: CASSVSWGDTEAFF; cdr3_nt: TGTGCCAGCAGTGTTTCCTGGGGCGACACTGAAGCTTTCTTT
d_call: TRBD1; v_call: TRBV6-5; j_call: TRBJ1-5; clone_size: -; cdr3_aa: CASSSPGQGSNQPQHF; cdr3_nt: TGTGCCAGCAGTTCTCCGGGACAGGGGTCGAATCAGCCCCAGCATTTT
d_call: -; v_call: TRBV2; j_call: TRBJ1-2; clone_size: -; cdr3_aa: CASRGINYGYTF; cdr3_nt: TGTGCCAGCAGGGGGATAAACTACGGCTACACCTTC
d_call: TRBD1; v_call: TRBV6-5; j_call: TRBJ2-2; clone_size: -; cdr3_aa: CASSPPGTVTGELFF; cdr3_nt: TGTGCCAGCAGTCCCCCGGGGACAGTCACCGGGGAGCTGTTTTTT
d_call: -; v_call: TRBV2; j_call: TRBJ2-7; clone_size: few; cdr3_aa: CASKGTQGGEQYF; cdr3_nt: TGTGCCAGCAAGGGGACCCAGGGTGGGGAGCAGTACTTC
d_call: -; v_call: TRBV3-1/TRBV3-2; j_call: TRBJ2-1; clone_size: -; cdr3_aa: CASSQDQADREQFF; cdr3_nt: TGTGCCAGCAGCCAAGATCAGGCCGATCGGGAGCAGTTCTTC
d_call: TRBD2; v_call: TRBV5-8; j_call: TRBJ2-5; clone_size: -; cdr3_aa: CASSFSGLQETQYF; cdr3_nt: TGTGCCAGCAGCTTCTCGGGACTACAAGAGACCCAGTACTTC
d_call: -; v_call: TRBV18; j_call: TRBJ1-4; clone_size: -; cdr3_aa: CASSPSMANEKLFF; cdr3_nt: TGTGCCAGCTCACCGAGCATGGCTAATGAAAAACTGTTTTTT
d_call: -; v_call: TRBV12-5; j_call: TRBJ1-5; clone_size: -; cdr3_aa: CASGLGGTQGGHQPQHF; cdr3_nt: TGTGCTAGTGGTTTGGGTGGAACTCAGGGTGGTCATCAGCCCCAGCATTTT
d_call: -; v_call: TRBV19; j_call: TRBJ2-1; clone_size: -; cdr3_aa: CASTTGTAIDNEQFF; cdr3_nt: TGTGCCAGTACCACCGGGACTGCTATCGACAATGAGCAGTTCTTC
d_call: -; v_call: TRBV5-5; j_call: TRBJ1-5; clone_size: -; cdr3_aa: CASSVDGFSNQPQHF; cdr3_nt: TGTGCCAGCAGCGTGGACGGTTTTAGCAATCAGCCCCAGCATTTT
d_call: -; v_call: TRBV2; j_call: TRBJ1-1; clone_size: -; cdr3_aa: CASSEAYIAQGTEAFF; cdr3_nt: TGTGCCAGCAGTGAAGCCTATATCGCTCAGGGCACTGAAGCTTTCTTT
d_call: -; v_call: TRBV30; j_call: TRBJ2-7; clone_size: -; cdr3_aa: CAWSPGVKEQYF; cdr3_nt: TGTGCCTGGAGTCCGGGGGTCAAGGAGCAGTACTTC
d_call: TRBD2; v_call: TRBV18; j_call: TRBJ2-2; clone_size: once; cdr3_aa: CASSPWLAGNTGELFF; cdr3_nt: TGTGCCAGCTCACCATGGCTAGCGGGGAACACCGGGGAGCTGTTTTTT
d_call: TRBD2; v_call: TRBV3-1/TRBV3-2; j_call: TRBJ2-7; clone_size: -; cdr3_aa: CASSPGTSGGQYF; cdr3_nt: TGTGCCAGCAGCCCCGGGACTAGCGGGGGCCAGTACTTC
d_call: -; v_call: TRBV5-1; j_call: TRBJ1-4; clone_size: -; cdr3_aa: CASSRAPEEGEKLFF; cdr3_nt: TGCGCCAGCAGCCGTGCCCCGGAGGAAGGTGAAAAACTGTTTTTT